Listed here are 31 T cell receptor beta chains from one sample, sequenced in a study of T cell responses to AZD1222 COVID-19 vaccine. Libraries were prepared by immunoSEQ multiplex PCR; TCRdb keeps only in-frame clonotypes and omits some of them. Of more than 150,000 clones listed, around 90% are singletons. This material consisted of peripheral blood, taken on day 0 of AZD1222 vaccination. The source is an adult in good health.

The genes are TRBV5-1 and TRBJ1-3; 7 bases are a match to TRBD1. The CDR3 sequence is 15 residues long. With V trimmed by 4 bases and J by 0 bases, 4 bases remained unmatched. The germline gives CDR1 SGHRS, CDR2 YFSETQ. CDR3 amino acids: CASSHGQDSGNTIYF. The CDR3 DNA is TGCGCCAGCAGCCATGGACAGGACTCTGGAAACACCATATATTTT.

This sequence joins TRBV3-1 (or the pseudogene TRBV3-2) and TRBJ1-5; 7 bases fit TRBD1. The CDR3 contains 16 residues. The ends lost 4 bases at V and 2 bases at J; junction bases unmatched: 8. CDR1 and CDR2 from the germline V gene are LGHDT and YNNKEL (reference sequence). CDR3 nucleotide sequence: TGTGCCAGCAGCCTCGGACAGGCTAGGGGCAATCAGCCCCAGCATTTT. Its protein is CASSLGQARGNQPQHF.

The chain links TRBV7-9 to TRBJ1-4; 7 nucleotides match TRBD1. Per the germline V gene, CDR1 is SEHNR and CDR2 is FQNEAQ (reference sequence). The CDR3 has 13 amino acids. V dropped 11 bases and J dropped 4; count of bases not matched to a gene: 7. CDR3 coding DNA: TGTGCCGGGTGGACAGGAAATAATGAAAAACTGTTTTTT. Translation: CAGWTGNNEKLFF.

In its sample, this clone was seen a few times. The chain combines TRBV19 with TRBJ2-7, with D hard to call. The CDR3 extends over 13 amino acids. Trimming pared 5 bases from V and 2 bases from J, leaving 10 bases between. Germline V gene sequence: CDR1 LNHDA, CDR2 SQIVND (reference sequence). The CDR3 loop reads CASSAPGPYEQYF. CDR3 DNA sequence: TGTGCCAGTAGTGCACCGGGCCCCTACGAGCAGTACTTC.

This clone was found a few times. The chain employs TRBV10-1 and TRBJ1-6; the D is unclear. The CDR3 has 12 amino acids. Trimming pared 7 bases from V and 7 bases from J, leaving 8 bases between. Per germline, CDR1 WNHNN and CDR2 SYGVQD (reference sequence). The CDR3 nucleotides are TGCGCCAGCAATGACGACAATTCACCCCTCCACTTT. This gives the protein CASNDDNSPLHF.

The rearrangement links TRBV19 to TRBJ2-5; no definite D call. Germline V CDR1 and CDR2: LNHDA, SQIVND (reference sequence). Trimming cost V 2 bases and J 3 bases, with 1 base left between them. The length of the CDR3 is 11 residues. DNA of the CDR3: TGTGCCAGTAGTATAAAAGAGACCCAGTACTTC. Its protein product is CASSIKETQYF.

This clone appeared a single time. The chain joins TRBV19 to TRBJ2-3; the match to TRBD1 covers 10 bases. V shed 8 bases and J 0 bases; nucleotides not matched to a gene: 8. This CDR3 has 16 residues. Germline values: CDR1 LNHDA, CDR2 SQIVND (reference sequence). The CDR3, as DNA: TGTGCCAGTCAGGACAGGGGGAGATATAGCACAGATACGCAGTATTTT. It yields the protein CASQDRGRYSTDTQYF.

The rearrangement uses TRBV10-3 and TRBJ1-2; TRBD1 might be the D (5 bases). The CDR3 contains 14 residues. Germline V gene data show CDR1 as ENHRY and CDR2 as SYGVKD. The V end was cut by 7 bases, the J end by 3 bases, with 15 bases between. CDR3 protein: CAINGDGSHYGYTF. The CDR3 DNA reads as TGTGCCATCAACGGGGACGGCAGCCACTATGGCTACACCTTC.

In nucleotides, the CDR3 is TGTGCCAGCAGCCCAAGGGGGTGGGAGACCCAGTACTTC. This gives the protein CASSPRGWETQYF. The gene calls are TRBV7-9 and TRBJ2-5; D is possibly TRBD1 (6 bases). Germline values: CDR1 SEHNR, CDR2 FQNEAQ (reference sequence). The CDR3 contains 13 residues. V was clipped by 5 bases and J by 5 bases, with 12 bases between them.

V gene TRBV19 combines with J gene TRBJ1-1; D uncertain. This CDR3 contains 12 residues. V lost 4 bases and J 4 bases, leaving 7 bases between the germline ends. Germline V gene data show CDR1 as LNHDA and CDR2 as SQIVND (reference sequence). DNA of the CDR3: TGTGCCAGTAGTACCTACTCCACTGAAGCTTTCTTT. Translating gives CASSTYSTEAFF.

The rearrangement links TRBV7-8 to TRBJ1-2; TRBD1 agrees at 9 bases. V dropped 1 base and J dropped 9; count of bases not matched to a gene: 3. The germline CDR1 and CDR2 sequences are SGHVS and FQNEAQ. The CDR3 has 13 residues. DNA of the CDR3: TGTGCCAGCAGCTTAGGGGGACAGGGTCGCTACACCTTC. It codes for CASSLGGQGRYTF.

The J gene is TRBJ2-2, the V gene TRBV19; maybe TRBD1 (5 bases). Trimming took off 5 bases at V and 2 bases at J, with 9 bases between the two ends. The CDR3 loop spans 14 amino acids. Germline V gene sequence: CDR1 LNHDA, CDR2 SQIVND (reference sequence). The CDR3 loop is CASSRQGNTGELFF. The CDR3 nucleotides read TGTGCCAGTAGTCGTCAGGGTAACACCGGGGAGCTGTTTTTT. The full variable domain, with the rest looked up from reference TRBV19 and TRBJ2-2, is DGGITQSPKYLFRKEGQNVTLSCEQNLNHDAMYWYRQDPGQGLRLIYYSQIVNDFQKGDIAEGYSVSREKKESFPLTVTSAQKNPTAFYLCASSRQGNTGELFFGEGSRLTVL.

The V call is TRBV9, the J call TRBJ2-7, with a tentative D call TRBD1 (6 bases). The CDR3 length is 15 residues. Germline V CDR1 and CDR2: SGDLS, YYNGEE. The V end lost 4 bases, the J end lost 4 bases, and 18 bases lay between the germline ends. CDR3 region: CASSPKSGGGYEQYF. CDR3 DNA: TGTGCCAGCAGCCCTAAATCTGGGGGCGGGTACGAGCAGTACTTC.

Written as DNA, the CDR3 is TGTGCCAGCAGCTTGCGTTCCGGAGCTGGGGCCAACGTCCTGACTTTC. The encoded protein is CASSLRSGAGANVLTF. J is TRBJ2-6 and V is TRBV5-4; D unresolved. The CDR3 is 16 amino acids. Between the trimmed V and J ends, which lost 1 base and 2 bases, there was a span of 10 bases. Germline CDR1 SGHNT, CDR2 YYREEE (reference sequence).

CDR3 in amino acids: CASSASGADQETQYF. CDR3 DNA: TGTGCCAGCAGTGCTAGCGGGGCAGACCAAGAGACCCAGTACTTC. The rearrangement uses TRBV6-2 or TRBV6-3 and TRBJ2-5; TRBD2 aligns across 9 bases. Germline trimming cut 5 bases from V and 0 bases from J; bases unmatched to any gene: 4. The CDR3 length is 15 residues. Germline loops: CDR1 MNHEY, CDR2 SVGEGT.

The rearrangement links TRBV28 to TRBJ1-5; TRBD1 might be the D (5 bases). Trimming took off 5 bases at V and 2 bases at J, with 10 bases between the two ends. The CDR3 contains 14 residues. CDR1 MDHEN and CDR2 SYDVKM come from the germline V gene. CDR3 residues: CASSGGLGNQPQHF. In DNA form, the CDR3 reads TGTGCCAGCAGTGGGGGGTTGGGCAATCAGCCCCAGCATTTT.

In this sample, this clone turned up once. V is TRBV7-2 and J is TRBJ2-7; possibly TRBD2 for D (5 bases). Trimming pared 0 bases from V and 11 bases from J, leaving 14 bases between. Per germline, CDR1 SGHTA and CDR2 FQGNSA. The CDR3 runs 13 residues. The DNA of the CDR3 is TGTGCCAGCAGCTTAGCGGCAGGCCCCGGGAAGTACTTC. Translating gives CASSLAAGPGKYF.

The DNA of the CDR3 is TGTGCCAGCATAGGGGCCCCGTCGACAGGTGGGAATGAAAAACTGTTTTTT. Its translation is CASIGAPSTGGNEKLFF. V usage is TRBV2 and J usage is TRBJ1-4; D is possibly TRBD1 (6 bases). There are 17 residues in the CDR3. Germline CDR1 SNHLY, CDR2 FYNNEI. V was pared by 7 bases and J by 5 bases, with 23 bases between.

V usage is TRBV29-1 and J usage is TRBJ2-3; perhaps D is TRBD1 or TRBD2 (5 bases each). Germline V gene sequence: CDR1 SQVTM, CDR2 ANQGSEA. V was clipped by 3 bases and J by 1 base, with 14 bases between them. CDR3 length: 15 residues. This CDR3 is CSVEPGTFGTDTQYF. The CDR3 DNA is TGCAGCGTTGAGCCCGGGACCTTTGGCACAGATACGCAGTATTTT.

This sequence joins TRBV27 and TRBJ2-4; possibly TRBD1 for D (6 bases). V gave up 5 bases and J gave up 0 bases, with 17 bases separating them. Germline V gene data show CDR1 as MNHEY and CDR2 as SMNVEV (reference sequence). The CDR3 totals 17 residues. The CDR3 region is CASSKRTAALAKNIQYF. CDR3 in DNA: TGTGCCAGCAGTAAGCGGACAGCAGCCCTAGCCAAAAACATTCAGTACTTC.

The chain carries TRBV5-5 and TRBJ2-5; perhaps TRBD2 as D (5 bases). The ends were cut back, 2 bases at V and 4 bases at J, with 9 bases in the middle. The germline V gene has CDR1 SGHKS and CDR2 YYEKEE (reference sequence). CDR3 length equals 13 residues. DNA of the CDR3: TGTGCCAGCAGCTTCTTAGCGTCAGAGACCCAGTACTTC. Amino acid sequence: CASSFLASETQYF.

This clone was recorded only once. The V and J genes are TRBV9 and TRBJ2-3; TRBD1 matches 9 bases. The CDR3 extends over 18 amino acids. V gave up 0 bases and J gave up 2 bases; unmatched junction bases: 10. The germline CDR1 and CDR2 sequences are SGDLS and YYNGEE. CDR3: CASSVAVAGQGYTDTQYF. For the CDR3, the DNA is TGTGCCAGCAGCGTAGCGGTTGCGGGACAGGGCTACACAGATACGCAGTATTTT.

V and J are TRBV14 and TRBJ1-2; no clear D gene. Trimming left V 1 base short and J 8 bases short, with 14 bases between. Per the germline V gene, CDR1 is SGHDN and CDR2 is FVKESK. The CDR3 sequence is 14 residues long. The CDR3: CASSQVRGFGGYTF. CDR3 DNA: TGTGCCAGCAGCCAAGTCCGGGGTTTCGGGGGCTACACCTTC.

This clone has a handful of counts. V usage is TRBV7-9 and J usage is TRBJ1-2; 7 positions agree with TRBD1. There are 13 residues in the CDR3. Germline assignment: CDR1 SEHNR and CDR2 FQNEAQ (reference sequence). The junction had 4 bases not matched to a gene; V was cut back by 5 bases and J by 4 bases. The CDR3: CASSTGTAYGYTF. The CDR3 coding sequence is TGTGCCAGCAGCACCGGGACAGCCTATGGCTACACCTTC.

This chain joins TRBV9 and TRBJ1-2; D perhaps matches TRBD1 (6 bases). There are 15 residues in the CDR3. Germline assignment: CDR1 SGDLS and CDR2 YYNGEE. Trimming removed 0 bases from V and 6 bases from J, with 15 bases in between. CDR3 DNA: TGTGCCAGCAGCGTAGTGGCAGGGAGGGGGAATGGCTACACCTTC. Translating it yields CASSVVAGRGNGYTF. Drawing the rest from reference TRBV9 and TRBJ1-2, the complete variable domain is DSGVTQTPKHLITATGQRVTLRCSPRSGDLSVYWYQQSLDQGLQFLIQYYNGEERAKGNILERFSAQQFPDLHSELNLSSLELGDSALYFCASSVVAGRGNGYTFGSGTRLTVV.

The gene calls are TRBV3-1 (or the pseudogene TRBV3-2) and TRBJ1-3, with D maybe TRBD1 (5 bases). Trimming pared 5 bases from V and 0 bases from J, leaving 14 bases between. The CDR3 length is 16 residues. Germline CDR1 reads LGHDT; CDR2 reads YNNKEL (reference sequence). The CDR3 is CASSEQTASSGNTIYF. CDR3 nucleotide sequence: TGTGCCAGCAGCGAACAGACAGCCAGCTCTGGAAACACCATATATTTT.

V is TRBV28 and J is TRBJ1-1; 9 nucleotides match TRBD1. The V gene's germline CDR1 is MDHEN and CDR2 SYDVKM. V was clipped by 6 bases and J by 8 bases; unmatched bases: 4. The CDR3 loop spans 12 amino acids. CDR3 in amino acids: CASRTTGGEAFF. CDR3 DNA: TGTGCCAGCAGGACGACAGGGGGAGAAGCTTTCTTT.

The rearrangement uses TRBV10-3 and TRBJ2-6; weak D call: TRBD2 (6 bases). Germline CDR1 is ENHRY and CDR2 is SYGVKD. This CDR3 has 15 amino acids. Trimming removed 5 bases at V and 4 bases at J, with 12 bases between. The CDR3 nucleotides read TGTGCCATCAGTCGCGGGACTGAGGGGGCCAACGTCCTGACTTTC. It specifies CAISRGTEGANVLTF.

The rearrangement joins TRBV11-3 to TRBJ2-7, with 10 bases identical to TRBD1. Germline V CDR1 and CDR2: SGHNT, YENEEA. The V gene end was trimmed by 6 bases and the J gene end by 4 bases; junction bases not matched to a gene: 6. This CDR3 is built from 14 residues. The CDR3 DNA reads as TGTGCCAGCAGTAACCGGGGACAGGGGTACGAGCAGTACTTC. It is translated as CASSNRGQGYEQYF.

The CDR3 bases are TGTGCCAGTAGGTTAGGACAGGGGACCTATGGCTACACCTTC. Translation: CASRLGQGTYGYTF. This chain connects TRBV19 to TRBJ1-2, with 9 bases matching TRBD1. J lost 4 bases, V lost 6 bases, and 6 bases had no gene match. CDR3 size: 14 residues. The germline CDR1 and CDR2 sequences are LNHDA and SQIVND (reference sequence).

This clone was detected only once. The rearrangement links TRBV5-1 to TRBJ2-5; perhaps TRBD2 as D (5 bases). V lost 3 bases and J 0 bases, leaving 9 bases between the germline ends. The CDR3 spans 14 residues. Per germline, CDR1 SGHRS and CDR2 YFSETQ. The CDR3 protein is CASSSDSHQETQYF. For the CDR3, the DNA is TGCGCCAGCAGCTCGGACTCGCACCAAGAGACCCAGTACTTC.